The rows below give T cell receptor beta chains drawn from one sample of a study of blood T cells in healthy people across ages. TCRdb re-called the 5' RACE reads through MiXCR, storing one row per CDR3 protein. The table records roughly 830,000 distinct CDR3 sequences, approximately 67% of them present only once. The sample was blood. These receptors came from a man aged 30 to 45 in good health. The CDR3 runs from the conserved cysteine through the conserved F or W. A D gene is named only where the DNA matches it firmly. Clone size is given for some rows only: seen once, a few or many times, or a class if the clone is expanded.

d_call	j_call	clone_size	v_call	cdr3_nt	cdr3_aa
.	TRBJ2-3	few	TRBV6-2/TRBV6-3	TGTGCCAGCAGTTACCGGGACGAGACAGATACGCAGTATTTT	CASSYRDETDTQYF
TRBD2	TRBJ2-3	.	TRBV29-1	TGCAGCGGTAGACTAGCGGGAGCAGATACGCAGTATTTT	CSGRLAGADTQYF
.	TRBJ2-6	few	TRBV29-1	TGCAGCGTGGGGACGGGGAGCTCTGGGGCCAACGTCCTGACTTTC	CSVGTGSSGANVLTF
TRBD1	TRBJ2-7	.	TRBV27	TGTGCCAGCAGCCGAGGGACAGGGAGGGGCTCCGACGAGCAGTACTTC	CASSRGTGRGSDEQYF
.	TRBJ2-7	few	TRBV5-1	TGCGCCAGCAGCTTCAAGGGATCCTACGAGCAGTACTTC	CASSFKGSYEQYF
.	TRBJ2-5	few	TRBV29-1	TGCAGCGTCAAGGGTACGATTCAAGAGACCCAGTACTTC	CSVKGTIQETQYF
TRBD2	TRBJ2-3	.	TRBV7-3	TGTGCCAGCAGCCCAGGACTAGTTGATACGCAGTATTTT	CASSPGLVDTQYF
TRBD1	TRBJ2-7	few	TRBV9	TGTGCCAGCAGCCCTTCCCTGGGACAGGGGGATGGGCAGTACTTC	CASSPSLGQGDGQYF
TRBD2	TRBJ2-4	few	TRBV29-1	TGCAGCGTTGTGGGACTAGCGGGGGCGAGGGACATTCAGTACTTC	CSVVGLAGARDIQYF
.	TRBJ2-7	.	TRBV27	TGTGCCAGCAGTTTATTTCAGGGCGCGTCTTACGAGCAGTACTTC	CASSLFQGASYEQYF
.	TRBJ2-5	.	TRBV6-1	TGTGCCAGCAGTAGGTCCTGGGGGGAGAAGACCCAGTACTTC	CASSRSWGEKTQYF
.	TRBJ2-4	.	TRBV4-3	TGCGCCAGCAGCCAAAACGGGGGAGGTAACATTCAGTACTTC	CASSQNGGGNIQYF
TRBD2	TRBJ2-7	.	TRBV6-6	TGTGCCAGCAGTTACGCAGCGGGGAGCTCCTACGAGCAGTACTTC	CASSYAAGSSYEQYF
.	TRBJ1-4	.	TRBV7-9	TGTGCCAGCAGCCCCGGGACGGCTATCAATGAAAAACTGTTTTTT	CASSPGTAINEKLFF
.	TRBJ2-3	many	TRBV29-1	TGCAGCGTCCACGGGTACACAGATACGCAGTATTTT	CSVHGYTDTQYF
.	TRBJ1-5	.	TRBV27	TGTGCCAGCAGTCTCCAAAGACAGTTTTGGCCCCAGCATTTT	CASSLQRQFWPQHF
.	TRBJ2-5	.	TRBV7-2	TGTGCCAGCAAATCACAGGGGGGGATAGAGACCCAGTACTTC	CASKSQGGIETQYF
TRBD1	TRBJ2-7	.	TRBV5-1	TGCGCCAGCAGTCGGACAGGGGCGGCCAATGAGCAGTACTTC	CASSRTGAANEQYF
TRBD2	TRBJ2-3	.	TRBV20-1	TGCAGTGCTAATGGCGGGAGTATCTCTAGCACAGATACGCAGTATTTT	CSANGGSISSTDTQYF
.	TRBJ2-7	few	TRBV29-1	TGCAGCGTTGGAAATGGGGCAGCCTACGAGCAGTACTTC	CSVGNGAAYEQYF
.	TRBJ2-1	.	TRBV6-5	TGTGCCAGCAGTTACGCAAACAGCAATGAGCAGTTCTTC	CASSYANSNEQFF
.	TRBJ2-3	.	TRBV3-1	TGTGCCAGCAGCCTCAGGGGCCCTACCACAGATACGCAGTATTTT	CASSLRGPTTDTQYF
TRBD1	TRBJ1-5	.	TRBV20-1	TGCAGTGCTGAACAGGGGTTCATGGGCAATCAGCCCCAGCATTTT	CSAEQGFMGNQPQHF
.	TRBJ2-7	.	TRBV3-1	TGTGCCAGCAGCCAACAGATCCTATTCTCCTACGAGCAGTACTTC	CASSQQILFSYEQYF
.	TRBJ1-1	.	TRBV5-1	TGCGCCAGCAGTCCTAGGGGTGGCGGGGATGGGAACACTGAAGCTTTCTTT	CASSPRGGGDGNTEAFF
.	TRBJ2-5	.	TRBV6-2/TRBV6-3	TGTGCCAGCAGTTACCCTTCGGGGTTGGAGTACTTC	CASSYPSGLEYF
TRBD2	TRBJ2-5	.	TRBV3-1	TGTGCCAGCAGCCATCGGCTAGCGGGGGGGCAAGAGACCCAGTACTTC	CASSHRLAGGQETQYF
TRBD2	TRBJ2-5	.	TRBV10-3	TGTGCCATCAGAGAAGAACTAGCGGTCGAGACCCAGTACTTC	CAIREELAVETQYF
TRBD2	TRBJ2-1	.	TRBV18	TGTGCCAGCTTACCACCCGGAGGCGGGGGGAACCCTTACAATGAGCAGTTCTTC	CASLPPGGGGNPYNEQFF
.	TRBJ2-5	.	TRBV25-1	TGTGCCAGCAGTGAAGGGGGGGCGGGGCAAGAGACCCAGTACTTC	CASSEGGAGQETQYF
.	TRBJ2-1	.	TRBV2	TGTGCCAGCACCGACTACGGGACACCTGCCTACAATGAGCAGTTCTTC	CASTDYGTPAYNEQFF
.	TRBJ2-5	.	TRBV7-2	TGTGCCAGCAGCTTAGCGTTAGCCCCTAAAGAGACCCAGTACTTC	CASSLALAPKETQYF
.	TRBJ1-5	.	TRBV5-5	TGTGCCAGCAGCTTCGAGCGGGGGACAAGGCAGCCCCAGCATTTT	CASSFERGTRQPQHF
.	TRBJ2-7	.	TRBV28	TGTGCCAGCAGTTTGAGTTCCTCCGACGAGCAGTACTTC	CASSLSSSDEQYF
.	TRBJ2-4	.	TRBV20-1	TGCAAACTCAGTGGTATCAACGCAGAGTTGCATATGCTCTGTTCTTGGGGGATTCAGTACTTC	CKLSGINAELHMLCSWGIQYF
.	TRBJ1-5	.	TRBV7-2	TGTGCCAGCAGCTTCAGGCCCCCGATTCAGGATAGCAATCAGCCCCAGCATTTT	CASSFRPPIQDSNQPQHF
.	TRBJ1-1	once	TRBV7-9	TGTGCCAGCAGGAGGGAAAGGAGCCCCACTGAAGCTTTCTTT	CASRRERSPTEAFF
TRBD2	TRBJ2-1	few	TRBV10-3	TGTGCCATCAGTGAGTCGGCACGGGGGGGGAATGAGCAGTTCTTC	CAISESARGGNEQFF
TRBD1	TRBJ1-2	few	TRBV5-1	TGCGCCAGCGGACAGGGGACAGCTAACTATGGCTACACCTTC	CASGQGTANYGYTF
.	TRBJ2-7	many	TRBV11-2	TGTGCCAGCTCACAGGGTTTCTCCTCCTACGAGCAGTACTTC	CASSQGFSSYEQYF
.	TRBJ2-7	once	TRBV29-1	TGCAGCGTCCAAGGGGGGTTCTCCTACGAACAGTACTTC	CSVQGGFSYEQYF
TRBD2	TRBJ2-1	.	TRBV29-1	TGCAGCGTTGAAGATCCGTTGGGGACTAGCGGGGGGGCCGGAGGTGAGCAGTTCTTC	CSVEDPLGTSGGAGGEQFF
.	TRBJ2-6	few	TRBV6-2/TRBV6-3	TGTGCCAGCAGTACCGCACTCGGGACACTTTTTTCTGGGGCCAACGTCCTGACTTTC	CASSTALGTLFSGANVLTF
.	TRBJ2-4	.	TRBV9	TGTGCCAGCAGCGTAGGCGCCGGGGCCAAAAACATTCAGTACTTC	CASSVGAGAKNIQYF
.	TRBJ2-1	.	TRBV30	TGTGCCTGGAGTCAGGGTTACAATGAGCAGTTCTTC	CAWSQGYNEQFF
TRBD1	TRBJ2-7	few	TRBV10-3	TGTGCCATCAGTGATGGACAGGGGACCTCGACCTACGAGCAGTACTTC	CAISDGQGTSTYEQYF
.	TRBJ2-1	.	TRBV13	TGTGCCAGCAGCTCCACACTACAGGGGGGGTCCTACAATGAGCAGTTCTTC	CASSSTLQGGSYNEQFF
.	TRBJ2-3	.	TRBV11-2	TGTGCCAGCAGCTTAACGAGCACAGATGCGCAGTATTTT	CASSLTSTDAQYF
.	TRBJ2-3	.	TRBV5-1	TGCGCCAGCAGCTTGGACGGCGGACGAGGGCCCAATACGCAGTATTTT	CASSLDGGRGPNTQYF
TRBD2	TRBJ2-5	few	TRBV12-3/TRBV12-4	TGTGCCAGCAGGATAGCGGGGGCTTACCAAGAGACCCAGTACTTC	CASRIAGAYQETQYF
TRBD2	TRBJ2-5	.	TRBV4-3	TGCGCCAGCAGCCAAGAAGCGGGGGGTGGCGAGACCCAGTACTTC	CASSQEAGGGETQYF
TRBD1	TRBJ1-2	once	TRBV9	TGTGCCAGCAGCGGACAGACAGGGGGCTATGGCTACACCTTC	CASSGQTGGYGYTF
.	TRBJ1-2	.	TRBV18	TGTGCCAGCTCACCAGGAGAGGGTTTGGAAGGCTACACCTTC	CASSPGEGLEGYTF
TRBD1	TRBJ2-1	few	TRBV7-2	TGTGCCCACAGCTTGGGACAGTCGCACAATGAGCAGTTCTTC	CAHSLGQSHNEQFF
TRBD1	TRBJ2-7	.	TRBV15	TGTGCCACCAGCAGAGAACCAGGGGGAACCGACGAGCAGTACTTC	CATSREPGGTDEQYF
.	TRBJ1-4	few	TRBV7-2	TGTGCCAGCAGCGCTAGCATCCAGGGCAGGGAAAAACTGTTTTTT	CASSASIQGREKLFF
.	TRBJ2-6	.	TRBV20-1	TGCAGTGCTAGACCCCCTAGCACCGGGGCCAACGTCCTGACTTTC	CSARPPSTGANVLTF